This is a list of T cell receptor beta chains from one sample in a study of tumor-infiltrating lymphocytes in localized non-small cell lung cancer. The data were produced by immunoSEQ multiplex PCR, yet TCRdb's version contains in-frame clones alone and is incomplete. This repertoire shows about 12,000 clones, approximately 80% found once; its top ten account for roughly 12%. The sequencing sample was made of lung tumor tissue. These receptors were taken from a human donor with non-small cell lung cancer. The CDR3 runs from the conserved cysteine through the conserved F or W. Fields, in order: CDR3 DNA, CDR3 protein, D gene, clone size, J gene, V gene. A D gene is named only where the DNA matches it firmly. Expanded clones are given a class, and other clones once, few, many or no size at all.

CDR3 DNA: TGTGCCAGCAGTTACTCGGGCAACACCGGGGAGCTGTTTTTT
CDR3 protein: CASSYSGNTGELFF
D gene: NA
clone size: NA
J gene: TRBJ2-2
V gene: TRBV6-6

CDR3 DNA: TGTGCCAGCAGTCCCTGGGGGAACACTGAAGCTTTCTTT
CDR3 protein: CASSPWGNTEAFF
D gene: NA
clone size: NA
J gene: TRBJ1-1
V gene: TRBV2

CDR3 DNA: TGTGCCAGCTCTCTTGGGCGGGGGGACTATGGCTACACCTTC
CDR3 protein: CASSLGRGDYGYTF
D gene: NA
clone size: NA
J gene: TRBJ1-2
V gene: TRBV6-5

CDR3 DNA: TGCGCCAGCAGCCCCGAAGCGGGGGGCAGGAATGAGCAGTTCTTC
CDR3 protein: CASSPEAGGRNEQFF
D gene: TRBD2
clone size: NA
J gene: TRBJ2-1
V gene: TRBV5-1

CDR3 DNA: TGTGCCAGCAGCTTTAATGTGGTATACAATGAGCAGTTCTTC
CDR3 protein: CASSFNVVYNEQFF
D gene: NA
clone size: NA
J gene: TRBJ2-1
V gene: TRBV13

CDR3 DNA: TGTGCCAGCCCAAAGGGACAGGGTTTCGATGGCTACACCTTC
CDR3 protein: CASPKGQGFDGYTF
D gene: TRBD1
clone size: NA
J gene: TRBJ1-2
V gene: TRBV27

CDR3 DNA: TGCGCCAGCAGCCACGGTGGACAGGGGAACATTCAGTACTTC
CDR3 protein: CASSHGGQGNIQYF
D gene: TRBD1
clone size: NA
J gene: TRBJ2-4
V gene: TRBV4-1

CDR3 DNA: TGTGCCAGCAGTTACTCTAACACTGAAGCTTTCTTT
CDR3 protein: CASSYSNTEAFF
D gene: NA
clone size: NA
J gene: TRBJ1-1
V gene: TRBV6-5

CDR3 DNA: TGTGCCAGCAGCTTTGGTTGGGAAGAGCAGTACTTC
CDR3 protein: CASSFGWEEQYF
D gene: NA
clone size: NA
J gene: TRBJ2-7
V gene: TRBV7-8

CDR3 DNA: TGTGCCAGCAGCTCGATCGGGGACTACGAGCAGTACTTC
CDR3 protein: CASSSIGDYEQYF
D gene: NA
clone size: NA
J gene: TRBJ2-7
V gene: TRBV7-9

CDR3 DNA: TGTGCCAGCAGCTTGGTCGGGACAGGGAACCGGGAGCAGTACTTC
CDR3 protein: CASSLVGTGNREQYF
D gene: TRBD1
clone size: NA
J gene: TRBJ2-7
V gene: TRBV5-4

CDR3 DNA: TGTGCCAGCAGTTCTCCCCCACAAGCGGGGGGGCTGGGAGAGCAGTTCTTC
CDR3 protein: CASSSPPQAGGLGEQFF
D gene: TRBD2
clone size: NA
J gene: TRBJ2-1
V gene: TRBV5-4

CDR3 DNA: TGTGCCAGCAGACCCGGGACAGGGCATGGCTACACCTTC
CDR3 protein: CASRPGTGHGYTF
D gene: TRBD1
clone size: few
J gene: TRBJ1-2
V gene: TRBV6-1

CDR3 DNA: TGTGCCAGCAGTGGGGACACGAACACTGAAGCTTTCTTT
CDR3 protein: CASSGDTNTEAFF
D gene: NA
clone size: NA
J gene: TRBJ1-1
V gene: TRBV2

CDR3 DNA: TGTGCCAGCAGCTTAGCCTCTGTGCGGAACGAGCAGTACTTC
CDR3 protein: CASSLASVRNEQYF
D gene: NA
clone size: NA
J gene: TRBJ2-7
V gene: TRBV7-8

CDR3 DNA: TGTGCCAGCAGTTACTTCTGGGGTTCGGGCACTGAAGCTTTCTTT
CDR3 protein: CASSYFWGSGTEAFF
D gene: NA
clone size: NA
J gene: TRBJ1-1
V gene: TRBV6-5

CDR3 DNA: TGTGCCAGCAGCGCACGGGCGGGAAACACCATATATTTT
CDR3 protein: CASSARAGNTIYF
D gene: NA
clone size: few
J gene: TRBJ1-3
V gene: TRBV7-2

CDR3 DNA: TGCGCCAGCAGCTTGGATCAGGGGGCGCCTTCACCCCTCCACTTT
CDR3 protein: CASSLDQGAPSPLHF
D gene: TRBD1
clone size: few
J gene: TRBJ1-6
V gene: TRBV5-1

CDR3 DNA: TGTGCCAGCAGCTGGGGCACTGAAGCTTTCTTT
CDR3 protein: CASSWGTEAFF
D gene: NA
clone size: large
J gene: TRBJ1-1
V gene: TRBV5-4

CDR3 DNA: TGTGCCAGCAGTGTGGCTGTAGAAGCTTTCTTT
CDR3 protein: CASSVAVEAFF
D gene: NA
clone size: NA
J gene: TRBJ1-1
V gene: TRBV6-1

CDR3 DNA: TGTGCCAGCAGCTCAGGGACAGTTAATTCACCCCTCCACTTT
CDR3 protein: CASSSGTVNSPLHF
D gene: TRBD1
clone size: once
J gene: TRBJ1-6
V gene: TRBV7-2

CDR3 DNA: TGTGCCAGCAGCTTAGCTACGGGGGTAGAGACCCAGTACTTC
CDR3 protein: CASSLATGVETQYF
D gene: NA
clone size: once
J gene: TRBJ2-5
V gene: TRBV7-9

CDR3 DNA: TGTGCCAGCAGTGAGGCAGGGAACTATGGCTACACCTTC
CDR3 protein: CASSEAGNYGYTF
D gene: NA
clone size: NA
J gene: TRBJ1-2
V gene: TRBV25-1

CDR3 DNA: TGTGCCAGCAGATGGACCTCCCGAAAGCAGTTCTTC
CDR3 protein: CASRWTSRKQFF
D gene: NA
clone size: NA
J gene: TRBJ2-1
V gene: TRBV5-8

CDR3 DNA: TGTGCCAGCAGTGACCGGGACAAAAATCAGCCCCAGCATTTT
CDR3 protein: CASSDRDKNQPQHF
D gene: NA
clone size: NA
J gene: TRBJ1-5
V gene: TRBV2

CDR3 DNA: TGTGCCAGCTCACTCGGGACAGGATTGAACACTGAAGCTTTCTTT
CDR3 protein: CASSLGTGLNTEAFF
D gene: TRBD1
clone size: NA
J gene: TRBJ1-1
V gene: TRBV18

CDR3 DNA: TGTGCCATCAGTGATGGGGATTACGAGCAGTACTTC
CDR3 protein: CAISDGDYEQYF
D gene: NA
clone size: NA
J gene: TRBJ2-7
V gene: TRBV10-3

CDR3 DNA: TGTGCCAGCAGCCTTCGGGACACCGTTTCCTACGAGCAGTACTTC
CDR3 protein: CASSLRDTVSYEQYF
D gene: NA
clone size: NA
J gene: TRBJ2-7
V gene: TRBV9

CDR3 DNA: TGTGCCTGGAGTTTTAGGGGTGGAAACACCATATATTTT
CDR3 protein: CAWSFRGGNTIYF
D gene: NA
clone size: NA
J gene: TRBJ1-3
V gene: TRBV30

CDR3 DNA: TGTGCCAGCAGCGACGACATAGAGAACACCATATATTTT
CDR3 protein: CASSDDIENTIYF
D gene: NA
clone size: NA
J gene: TRBJ1-3
V gene: TRBV2

CDR3 DNA: TGTGCCAGTATTGAACAGGGTAGCACTGAAGCTTTCTTT
CDR3 protein: CASIEQGSTEAFF
D gene: NA
clone size: NA
J gene: TRBJ1-1
V gene: TRBV19

CDR3 DNA: TGTGCCAGCAGGGGGACAGGGGGCGAGGGCAATCAGCCCCAGCATTTT
CDR3 protein: CASRGTGGEGNQPQHF
D gene: TRBD1
clone size: NA
J gene: TRBJ1-5
V gene: TRBV6-6

CDR3 DNA: TGTGCCAGCAGCTTAGATCTTAAAGCTTTCTTT
CDR3 protein: CASSLDLKAFF
D gene: NA
clone size: NA
J gene: TRBJ1-1
V gene: TRBV11-2

CDR3 DNA: TGTGCCAGCAGTGAGGGGGATAGCAATCAGCCCCAGCATTTT
CDR3 protein: CASSEGDSNQPQHF
D gene: NA
clone size: NA
J gene: TRBJ1-5
V gene: TRBV2

CDR3 DNA: TGTGCCAGCAGCCCCGAGAGGGGGCCGTGGGGCAATGAGCAGTTCTTC
CDR3 protein: CASSPERGPWGNEQFF
D gene: TRBD1
clone size: NA
J gene: TRBJ2-1
V gene: TRBV7-6

CDR3 DNA: TGCGCCAGCAGCCAACAGGGGGCGGATGGCTACACCTTC
CDR3 protein: CASSQQGADGYTF
D gene: TRBD1
clone size: NA
J gene: TRBJ1-2
V gene: TRBV4-1

CDR3 DNA: TGCGCCAGCAGCTTTAGCAGCCACAATGAGCAGTTCTTC
CDR3 protein: CASSFSSHNEQFF
D gene: NA
clone size: NA
J gene: TRBJ2-1
V gene: TRBV5-1

CDR3 DNA: TGTGCCAGCAGCTTTGCGGACCAGAACGACACCGGGGAGCTGTTTTTT
CDR3 protein: CASSFADQNDTGELFF
D gene: NA
clone size: NA
J gene: TRBJ2-2
V gene: TRBV12-1

CDR3 DNA: TGTGCCAGCAGTGAAAAAAGGGGGACAGATAACACCATATATTTT
CDR3 protein: CASSEKRGTDNTIYF
D gene: TRBD1
clone size: NA
J gene: TRBJ1-3
V gene: TRBV6-1

CDR3 DNA: TGTGCCAGCAGTTGGCGCAATGAGCAGTTCTTC
CDR3 protein: CASSWRNEQFF
D gene: NA
clone size: NA
J gene: TRBJ2-1
V gene: TRBV27

CDR3 DNA: TGCGCCAGCAGCTTGGTCGTAGGGGGAGAGACCCAGTACTTC
CDR3 protein: CASSLVVGGETQYF
D gene: NA
clone size: NA
J gene: TRBJ2-5
V gene: TRBV5-1

CDR3 DNA: TGTGCCAGCAGCGCTCGACTAGGCCCCGGCTACGAGCAGTACTTC
CDR3 protein: CASSARLGPGYEQYF
D gene: NA
clone size: NA
J gene: TRBJ2-7
V gene: TRBV7-8

CDR3 DNA: TGTGCCAGTAGTATGCGAGCCCTAGCGAGGTCGAACTATGGCTACACCTTC
CDR3 protein: CASSMRALARSNYGYTF
D gene: NA
clone size: NA
J gene: TRBJ1-2
V gene: TRBV19

CDR3 DNA: TGTGCCAGCAGCTTGTGGGGCAGGGAATTAGGCGGGGAGCTGTTTTTT
CDR3 protein: CASSLWGRELGGELFF
D gene: NA
clone size: NA
J gene: TRBJ2-2
V gene: TRBV5-6

CDR3 DNA: TGTGCCAGCAGCTTGCCGGGGCATGTTACCGAGCAGTACTTC
CDR3 protein: CASSLPGHVTEQYF
D gene: NA
clone size: once
J gene: TRBJ2-7
V gene: TRBV7-8

CDR3 DNA: TGTGCCAGCAGCGCAAGAGACCGGAAGGGAGCTTTCTTT
CDR3 protein: CASSARDRKGAFF
D gene: NA
clone size: medium-sized
J gene: TRBJ1-1
V gene: TRBV7-6

CDR3 DNA: TGTGCCAGCAGCCCCGCTGCGGTCAATCAGCCCCAGCATTTT
CDR3 protein: CASSPAAVNQPQHF
D gene: NA
clone size: NA
J gene: TRBJ1-5
V gene: TRBV7-9

CDR3 DNA: TGTGCCAGTAGTCATAATCAGGGGGAAGTTAACACTGAAGCTTTCTTT
CDR3 protein: CASSHNQGEVNTEAFF
D gene: TRBD1
clone size: NA
J gene: TRBJ1-1
V gene: TRBV19

CDR3 DNA: TGCGCCAGCAGACAGGGAAGTTACAGTTATAATTCACCCCTCCACTTT
CDR3 protein: CASRQGSYSYNSPLHF
D gene: NA
clone size: NA
J gene: TRBJ1-6
V gene: TRBV5-1

CDR3 DNA: TGTGCCAGCAGAAACGGGGGGTTGGGAATTGAAGCTTTCTTT
CDR3 protein: CASRNGGLGIEAFF
D gene: NA
clone size: NA
J gene: TRBJ1-1
V gene: TRBV6-5

CDR3 DNA: TGCAGCGTTGGGGCAGGGACCACTGAAGCTTTCTTT
CDR3 protein: CSVGAGTTEAFF
D gene: NA
clone size: once
J gene: TRBJ1-1
V gene: TRBV29-1